These 30 T cell receptor beta chains were sequenced from one sample in a study of blood T cells in healthy people across ages. Together with a sample-barcoded 5' primer, a J-beta primer mix was included in a second PCR lasting about 6 to 12 cycles. MiXCR, run by TCRdb on the 5' RACE reads, gives a single entry per CDR3 protein. The data hold about 1.7 million distinct CDR3 sequences, with about 28% observed a single time. Sample: blood. The receptors originated from a woman in her 30s in good health.

The V gene is TRBV4-1, the J gene TRBJ2-7; 10 bases map to TRBD1. V was clipped by 4 bases and J by 3 bases; unmatched bases: 6. Germline V CDR1 and CDR2: MGHRA, YSYEKL. This CDR3 contains 15 residues. The CDR3 region has the DNA TGCGCCAGCAGCCTAATGACAGGGGGCGGCTACGAGCAGTACTTC. This encodes CASSLMTGGGYEQYF.

This clonotype has just a few counts. This chain connects TRBV5-1 to TRBJ2-1, with 11 nucleotides matching TRBD2. The CDR3 is 14 amino acids. With 6 bases clipped from V and 9 bases from J, the junction kept 8 bases outside the gene matches. CDR1 is SGHRS and CDR2 is YFSETQ in the germline V gene. The CDR3 DNA follows: TGCGCCAGCATTAAAACTAGCGGGGGCAGTGAGCAGTTCTTC. Protein: CASIKTSGGSEQFF.

The CDR3 spells CASSRTGTNEQFF. DNA of the CDR3: TGTGCCAGCAGTAGAACAGGGACCAATGAGCAGTTCTTC. This chain links TRBV6-6 with TRBJ2-1; maybe TRBD1 (6 bases). Trimming removed 5 bases at V and 6 bases at J, with 11 bases between. CDR1 MNHNY and CDR2 SVGAGI come from the germline V gene (reference sequence). The CDR3 is made up of 13 amino acids.

This clonotype was counted at least ten times. The J gene is TRBJ2-1, the V gene TRBV20-1; 13 positions agree with TRBD2. The V gene's germline CDR1 is DFQATT and CDR2 SNEGSKA (reference sequence). This CDR3 region has 13 residues. In DNA form, the CDR3 reads TGCAGCCGACTAGCGGGGGGATACAATGAGCAGTTCTTC. The encoded protein is CSRLAGGYNEQFF.

The chain carries TRBV29-1 and TRBJ2-3, with D perhaps TRBD1 (5 bases). Germline V gene sequence: CDR1 SQVTM, CDR2 ANQGSEA. V was trimmed by 5 bases and J by 2 bases, leaving 11 bases between them. The CDR3 extends over 13 amino acids. The CDR3 region is CSVPGNYTDTQYF. The CDR3 region has the DNA TGCAGCGTTCCAGGGAATTACACAGATACGCAGTATTTT.

In its sample, this clonotype was seen many times. V is TRBV28 and J is TRBJ2-5, with a tentative D call TRBD2 (6 bases). V shed 3 bases and J shed 1 base, with 12 bases lying between them. Per germline, CDR1 MDHEN and CDR2 SYDVKM. The CDR3 consists of 15 residues. The CDR3 reads CASSFSSSGQETQYF. CDR3 nucleotide sequence: TGTGCCAGCAGTTTCTCCAGTAGCGGCCAAGAGACCCAGTACTTC.

V and J are TRBV20-1 and TRBJ1-5; 10 positions agree with TRBD1. Losses at the gene ends were 5 bases for V and 1 base for J; bases not matched to a gene: 8. This CDR3 has 16 residues. The V gene's germline CDR1 is DFQATT and CDR2 SNEGSKA (reference sequence). CDR3 sequence: CSAGGTGETSNQPQHF. CDR3 bases: TGCAGTGCTGGGGGGACAGGGGAGACGAGCAATCAGCCCCAGCATTTT.

The chain links TRBV24-1 to TRBJ2-3; 7 bases map to TRBD1. The germline gives CDR1 KGHDR, CDR2 SFDVKD. The CDR3 extends over 17 amino acids. V shed 3 bases, J shed 6 bases, and the junction held 14 bases outside the gene matches. The CDR3 loop reads CATSDPPGTVSRDTQYF. In DNA, the CDR3 is TGTGCCACCAGTGATCCACCCGGGACAGTAAGTCGGGATACGCAGTATTTT.

The chain joins TRBV4-3 to TRBJ1-5, with 7 positions matching TRBD1. J was trimmed by 11 bases and V by 0 bases; bases with no gene match: 16. The CDR3 length is 17 residues. CDR1 is LGHNA and CDR2 is YSLEER in the germline V gene. This CDR3 is CASSQDPLGGTGTAQHF. In DNA form, the CDR3 reads TGCGCCAGCAGCCAAGATCCCCTTGGTGGCACTGGGACAGCCCAGCATTTT.

This clonotype was detected ten times or more. The chain links TRBV20-1 to TRBJ2-7; D remains unclear. Per the germline V gene, CDR1 is DFQATT and CDR2 is SNEGSKA (reference sequence). The length of the CDR3 is 15 residues. Trimming shortened V by 0 bases and J by 2 bases, and 14 bases separated the two germline ends. The CDR3 DNA follows: TGCAGTGCTAGAGACGACCTTAAACCCACCTACGAGCAGTACTTC. Amino acid sequence: CSARDDLKPTYEQYF.

The chain recombines TRBV12-3 or TRBV12-4 with TRBJ1-2; TRBD1 might be the D (6 bases). The CDR3 is 16 residues long. Trimming pared 3 bases from V and 0 bases from J, leaving 14 bases between. The CDR3: CASSLRGTRTNYGYTF. DNA of the CDR3: TGTGCCAGCAGTTTGCGCGGGACACGTACTAACTATGGCTACACCTTC.

Remarks on this clonotype: At one boundary the junction diverges from the germline segment, which might be a read error. V usage is TRBV7-2 and J usage is TRBJ2-7, with 15 bases identical to TRBD2. Germline-derived CDR1 and CDR2 are SGHTA and FQGNSA. The CDR3 is 15 amino acids. The CDR3 nucleotides read TGTGCCTGCAGCTTAGGGACTAGCGGGAGGTATGAGCAGTACTTC. It encodes CACSLGTSGRYEQYF.

This clonotype is a singleton in its sample. Its ends do not fully match the called genes, so a read error is possible. The V and J genes are TRBV2 and TRBJ2-7; possibly TRBD1 for D (5 bases). The CDR3 extends over 13 amino acids. In germline, CDR1 is SNHLY, CDR2 FYNNEI. CDR3 coding DNA: TGTGTCAGCAACATCGACAGTGCCTACGAGCAGTACTTC. Protein sequence: CVSNIDSAYEQYF. Variable domain in full (rest from reference TRBV2 and TRBJ2-7): EPEVTQTPSHQVTQMGQEVILRCVPISNHLYFYWYRQILGQKVEFLVSFYNNEISEKSEIFDDQFSVERPDGSNFTLKIRSTKLEDSAMYFCVSNIDSAYEQYFGPGTRLTVT.

The chain recombines TRBV15 with TRBJ2-1, with no clear D. V lost 2 bases and J lost 8, with 10 bases in between. This CDR3 contains 13 residues. CDR1 and CDR2 (germline): LNHNV, YYDKDF (reference sequence). The DNA of the CDR3 is TGTGCCACCAGCAGAAGGAAGATGGATGAGCAGTTCTTC. Protein: CATSRRKMDEQFF.

Ten or more counts support this clonotype. The chain recombines TRBV6-6 with TRBJ1-1; D is uncertain. There are 13 residues in the CDR3. Germline V gene data show CDR1 as MNHNY and CDR2 as SVGAGI (reference sequence). Trimming pared 5 bases from V and 4 bases from J, leaving 11 bases between. The CDR3 nucleotides read TGTGCCAGCAGTATATACCAGCCCACTGAAGCTTTCTTT. Translating gives CASSIYQPTEAFF.

The J gene is TRBJ1-6, the V gene TRBV6-6; 7 bases map to TRBD1. Germline V gives CDR1 MNHNY, CDR2 SVGAGI (reference sequence). V shed 2 bases and J 8 bases; nucleotides not matched to a gene: 3. There are 14 residues in the CDR3. The chain's CDR3 is CASSYDRDYSPLHF. DNA of the CDR3: TGTGCCAGCAGTTACGACAGGGACTATTCACCCCTCCACTTT.

This clonotype was detected many times. This chain joins TRBV12-3 or TRBV12-4 and TRBJ2-5; D call uncertain. V gave up 6 bases and J gave up 0 bases, with 20 bases separating them. CDR3 length: 17 residues. The CDR3 protein is CASSHKYITTYQETQYF. The CDR3, as DNA: TGTGCCAGCAGCCACAAATATATAACGACGTACCAAGAGACCCAGTACTTC.

The gene calls are TRBV7-2 and TRBJ2-1; 8 bases match TRBD2. The ends lost 5 bases at V and 6 bases at J; junction bases unmatched: 15. The CDR3 sequence is 17 residues long. The V gene's germline CDR1 is SGHTA and CDR2 FQGNSA. CDR3: CASSLGLAGGSGNEQFF. In DNA, the CDR3 is TGTGCCAGCAGCCTAGGACTAGCAGGAGGTTCGGGCAATGAGCAGTTCTTC.

About this clonotype: A much larger clone lies one base from this, so it may be a read error. The chain has TRBV15 and TRBJ2-7; the match to TRBD1 covers 10 bases. The DNA end favors TRBJ2-5, so the J call may be wrong. The CDR3 runs 15 residues. CDR1 and CDR2 (germline): LNHNV, YYDKDF (reference sequence). The CDR3: CATSHRTGGRGTQYF. CDR3 sequence (DNA): TGTGCCACCAGCCACCGGACAGGGGGGCGAGGGACCCAGTACTTC.

Concerning this clonotype itself: Given a much more abundant clone one base away, this may be a read error. The rearrangement joins TRBV29-1 to TRBJ2-4; 7 nucleotides align to TRBD1. The DNA matches TRBJ2-7 better at its end, which makes the J call doubtful. In germline, CDR1 is SQVTM, CDR2 ANQGSEA. The CDR3 is 12 amino acids. The CDR3 coding sequence is TGCAGCGTCGGACAGGTGAGCTACGAGCAGTACTTC. It encodes CSVGQVSYEQYF.

A word on this clonotype: A junction end diverges from the germline sequence, so it may reflect a read error. The V and J genes are TRBV20-1 and TRBJ2-3; D perhaps matches TRBD1 (5 bases). In germline, CDR1 is DFQATT, CDR2 SNEGSKA (reference sequence). The CDR3 is made up of 14 amino acids. CDR3 in DNA: TGCAGTGCCAGAGGTGACAGCTTCACAGATACGCAGTATTTT. Its protein product is CSARGDSFTDTQYF.

The chain uses TRBV20-1 and TRBJ2-3; D uncertain. With 3 bases removed from V and 6 bases from J, the gap between germline ends came to 16 bases. The CDR3 runs 14 residues. Germline assignment: CDR1 DFQATT and CDR2 SNEGSKA (reference sequence). CDR3 in DNA: TGCAGTGCTAGGGCTCCGCAGCCACAGGATACGCAGTATTTT. The encoded protein is CSARAPQPQDTQYF.

This clonotype was observed a handful of times. The chain uses TRBV5-1 and TRBJ2-1, with TRBD2 matching 9 bases. The germline V gene has CDR1 SGHRS and CDR2 YFSETQ. The CDR3 has 16 residues. With 5 bases clipped from V and 8 bases from J, the junction kept 14 bases outside the gene matches. CDR3 sequence reads: CASSYISGRGGDEQFF. In DNA form, the CDR3 reads TGCGCCAGCAGTTATATTAGCGGGAGAGGGGGCGATGAGCAGTTCTTC.

J is TRBJ2-7 and V is TRBV3-1; no definite D call. Germline assignment: CDR1 LGHDT and CDR2 YNNKEL (reference sequence). CDR3 length: 12 residues. Trimming shortened V by 3 bases and J by 5 bases, and 8 bases separated the two germline ends. CDR3 region: CASSHASDEQYF. In DNA form, the CDR3 reads TGTGCCAGCAGCCACGCGAGCGACGAGCAGTACTTC.

This clonotype was counted a few times. V and J are TRBV6-5 and TRBJ2-7; maybe TRBD2 (5 bases). The J call may be incorrect, as the DNA end agrees better with TRBJ2-5. The length of the CDR3 is 15 residues. Germline V gives CDR1 MNHEY, CDR2 SVGAGI. CDR3 region: CASSYSGPQGGTQYF. Written as DNA, the CDR3 is TGTGCCAGCAGTTACTCTGGGCCGCAAGGAGGGACCCAGTACTTC.

Regarding this clonotype: Given a much more abundant clone one base away, this may be a read error. The V gene is TRBV2, the J gene TRBJ2-1; D gene ambiguous. The CDR3 extends over 11 amino acids. The V gene's germline CDR1 is SNHLY and CDR2 FYNNEI. The CDR3 region is CAGSIYNEQFF. The DNA of the CDR3 is TGTGCCGGCAGTATCTACAATGAGCAGTTCTTC.

The V and J genes are TRBV7-2 and TRBJ1-2; the D gene is possibly TRBD1 (5 bases). Germline V gene sequence: CDR1 SGHTA, CDR2 FQGNSA. V gave up 1 base and J gave up 4 bases, with 13 bases separating them. CDR3 length equals 15 residues. CDR3 nucleotide sequence: TGTGCCAGCAGCTTAGAAGGGGCCGTTGCCTATGGCTACACCTTC. Protein product: CASSLEGAVAYGYTF.

Comment on this clonotype: Its ends do not fully match the called genes, so a read error is possible. This chain links TRBV3-1 with TRBJ2-4, with TRBD2 matching over 14 bases. Germline CDR1 and CDR2: LGHDT and YNNKEL (reference sequence). CDR3 length equals 18 residues. The CDR3 DNA reads TGTGCCAGCCGCCAAGACCCTCCGACTAGCGGGGGGGCAAACATTCAGTACTTC. Its translation is CASRQDPPTSGGANIQYF.

The rearrangement links TRBV5-1 to TRBJ2-3; D perhaps matches TRBD2 (5 bases). V was trimmed by 0 bases and J by 7 bases, leaving 12 bases between them. Germline V gives CDR1 SGHRS, CDR2 YFSETQ. The CDR3 is 14 residues long. In nucleotides, the CDR3 is TGCGCCAGCAGCTTGGACCAGACGGGGAATACGCAGTATTTT. Its protein product is CASSLDQTGNTQYF.

There are a few counts of this clonotype. V gene TRBV12-3 or TRBV12-4 combines with J gene TRBJ2-1; D not resolved. The ends were cut back, 6 bases at V and 10 bases at J, with 16 bases in the middle. CDR3 length: 13 residues. The CDR3 loop reads CASSLDRNLEQFF. The CDR3 DNA sequence: TGTGCCAGCAGCCTGGACCGGAACTTGGAGCAGTTCTTC.